This TCR beta chain stems from a study of blood T cell repertoires in COVID-19. Study in general: PBMCs, B-cell-depleted T cells, or T cells were the source of the cDNA or gDNA that made up the material.

Method: immunoSEQ multiplex PCR; TCRdb's copy keeps in-frame clones and lacks some. The sample carries roughly 330,000 clones, 80% to 90% recorded once. Germline assignment: CDR1 KGHSH and CDR2 LQKENI. The length of the CDR3 is 15 residues. Deletions cut 3 bases from V and 3 bases from J, with 12 bases between. The sequenced sample consisted of PBMCs or T cells enriched from blood (not recorded which). The source is a man aged 25-45 years who had recovered from COVID-19. The V and J genes are TRBV18 and TRBJ1-5; D possibly corresponds to TRBD1 (5 bases). The CDR3 reads CASSPSGGINQPQHF. The CDR3, as DNA: TGTGCCAGCTCACCGTCGGGGGGAATCAATCAGCCCCAGCATTTT.